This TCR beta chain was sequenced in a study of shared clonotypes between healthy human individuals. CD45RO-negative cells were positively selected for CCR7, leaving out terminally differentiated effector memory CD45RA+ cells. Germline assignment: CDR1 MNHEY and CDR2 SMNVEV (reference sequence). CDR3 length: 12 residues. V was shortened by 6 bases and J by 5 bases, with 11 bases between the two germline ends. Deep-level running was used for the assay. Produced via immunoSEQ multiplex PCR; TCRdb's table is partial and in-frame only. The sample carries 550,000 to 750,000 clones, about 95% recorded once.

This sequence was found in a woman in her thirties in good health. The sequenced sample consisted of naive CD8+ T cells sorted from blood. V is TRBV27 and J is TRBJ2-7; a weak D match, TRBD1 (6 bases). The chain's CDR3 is CASSPTGHEQYF. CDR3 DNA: TGTGCCAGCAGCCCGACAGGCCACGAGCAGTACTTC.